These 20 T cell receptor beta chains came from one sample sequenced in a study of T cell repertoires in cytomegalovirus infection. TCRdb passed the reads through MiXCR, listing each CDR3 protein once. In the table there are about 740,000 distinct CDR3 sequences, approximately 40% of which are singletons. What was sequenced was PBMCs. The receptors originated from a human donor in good health (CMV status not recorded). Some clones in this sample may be carry-over from other donors' samples.

This clonotype has just a few counts. This sequence joins TRBV28 and TRBJ1-2, with TRBD1 matching 7 bases. Germline CDR1 MDHEN, CDR2 SYDVKM. The CDR3 loop spans 16 amino acids. V was pared by 1 base and J by 8 bases, with 13 bases of the junction left unmatched. In DNA, the CDR3 is TGTGCCAGCAGTTTATATTTCCAGGACAGGTTCGGAGGCTACACCTTC. Its protein product is CASSLYFQDRFGGYTF.

The rearrangement uses TRBV27 and TRBJ2-5; TRBD2 matches at 11 bases. The junction had 4 bases not matched to a gene; V was cut back by 5 bases and J by 5 bases. This CDR3 is 14 amino acids long. Germline CDR1 is MNHEY and CDR2 is SMNVEV (reference sequence). The CDR3 bases are TGTGCCAGCAGTATAGCGGGGGGGCTGGAGACCCAGTACTTC. It is translated as CASSIAGGLETQYF.

V is TRBV7-3 and J is TRBJ2-1; D is tentatively TRBD1 or TRBD2 (5 bases each). The CDR3 has 19 amino acids. Germline V gives CDR1 SGHTA, CDR2 FQGTGA. The germline V and J ends were trimmed by 5 bases and 0 bases, with 23 bases remaining between them. CDR3 loop: CASSPRDGSPRSSYNEQFF. The DNA of the CDR3 is TGTGCCAGCAGCCCTCGGGACGGCTCTCCTAGGAGCTCCTACAATGAGCAGTTCTTC. Drawing the rest from reference TRBV7-3 and TRBJ2-1, the complete variable domain is GAGVSQTPSNKVTEKGKYVELRCDPISGHTALYWYRQSLGQGPEFLIYFQGTGAADDSGLPNDRFFAVRPEGSVSTLKIQRTERGDSAVYLCASSPRDGSPRSSYNEQFFGPGTRLTVL.

This clonotype was seen repeatedly, ten times or more. The V call is TRBV6-1, the J call TRBJ1-4; D is perhaps TRBD1 (6 bases). CDR3 length: 14 amino acids. Trimming stripped 7 bases from V and 8 bases from J, with 17 bases between. Germline V gene data show CDR1 as MNHNS and CDR2 as SASEGT. CDR3 DNA: TGTGCCAGCAAACCAGGGGCAGGGGACGAAAAACTGTTTTTT. Residues: CASKPGAGDEKLFF.

This clonotype was observed a handful of times. This rearrangement joins TRBV28 to TRBJ2-5; maybe TRBD2 (6 bases). Trimming stripped 5 bases from V and 3 bases from J, with 16 bases between. Germline lookup yields CDR1 MDHEN and CDR2 SYDVKM. The CDR3 extends over 15 amino acids. Here the CDR3 DNA reads TGTGCCAGCAGTCCCCGCGGGGCAGCCAAAGAGACCCAGTACTTC. Its protein product is CASSPRGAAKETQYF.

The chain is built from TRBV9 and TRBJ2-2; 10 nucleotides line up with TRBD1. J lost 8 bases, V lost 3 bases, and 7 bases had no gene match. The germline CDR1 and CDR2 sequences are SGDLS and YYNGEE. The CDR3 runs to 15 residues. This CDR3 reads CASSATGTGVGELFF. The CDR3 bases are TGTGCCAGCAGCGCTACCGGGACAGGGGTGGGGGAGCTGTTTTTT.

This chain uses TRBV12-3 or TRBV12-4 with TRBJ1-1; D gene ambiguous. V lost 4 bases, J lost 4 bases, and 13 bases lay in between. CDR3 length: 14 residues. CDR3 sequence reads: CASSSLGSSTEAFF. CDR3 sequence (DNA): TGTGCCAGCAGTTCTTTGGGATCCAGCACTGAAGCTTTCTTT.

The rearrangement uses TRBV7-9 and TRBJ2-5, with TRBD1 matching over 8 bases. CDR3 length equals 15 residues. Germline V lookup: CDR1 SEHNR, CDR2 FQNEAQ (reference sequence). J lost 5 bases, V lost 4 bases, and 9 bases had no gene match. CDR3 in amino acids: CASSSRAGGIETQYF. CDR3 in DNA: TGTGCCAGCAGCTCCCGGGCAGGGGGCATCGAGACCCAGTACTTC.

This chain links TRBV19 with TRBJ1-5, with D uncertain. This CDR3 has 16 residues. The V end lost 1 base, the J end lost 4 bases, and 14 bases lay between the germline ends. Germline lookup yields CDR1 LNHDA and CDR2 SQIVND (reference sequence). CDR3 bases: TGTGCCAGTAGTATAGGTCGACGGGCGGAAAATCAGCCCCAGCATTTT. Translating it yields CASSIGRRAENQPQHF.

This clonotype is a singleton in its sample. The chain has TRBV6-2 or TRBV6-3 and TRBJ2-3; 7 bases are a match to TRBD2. This CDR3 is built from 14 residues. Trimming at V came to 2 bases and at J to 5 bases, leaving 4 bases not matched to a gene. CDR1 is MNHEY and CDR2 is SVGEGT in the germline V gene. CDR3 bases: TGTGCCAGCAGTTACGGGACTAAACGAGATACGCAGTATTTT. It encodes CASSYGTKRDTQYF.

This clonotype was seen a handful of times. This chain uses TRBV11-1 with TRBJ1-2, with D possibly being TRBD1 (5 bases). Germline CDR1 reads SGHAT; CDR2 reads FQDESV (reference sequence). The V end was cut by 5 bases, the J end by 8 bases, with 15 bases between. The CDR3 length is 13 residues. In nucleotides, the CDR3 is TGTGCCAGCAGCGCGAGGGACCTTCGGGGCTACACCTTC. This translates into CASSARDLRGYTF.

This rearrangement joins TRBV6-2 or TRBV6-3 to TRBJ2-2, with 8 nucleotides matching TRBD2. Germline V gene lookup returns CDR1 MNHEY and CDR2 SVGEGT. The CDR3 has 13 residues. Germline trimming cut 6 bases from V and 6 bases from J; bases unmatched to any gene: 3. The CDR3 DNA sequence: TGTGCCAGCAGACTAGCGGAGGCCGGGGAGCTGTTTTTT. Encoded protein: CASRLAEAGELFF.

The chain recombines TRBV28 with TRBJ1-5; 9 nucleotides agree with TRBD1. The CDR3 length is 16 residues. CDR1 MDHEN and CDR2 SYDVKM come from the germline V gene. After removal of 6 bases from V and 2 bases from J, the junction contained 8 bases not matched to a gene. The CDR3 DNA sequence: TGTGCCAGCAGGCGAATACAGGGGGCCGGCAATCAGCCCCAGCATTTT. Its protein is CASRRIQGAGNQPQHF.

The chain recombines TRBV5-1 with TRBJ2-1; 11 bases map to TRBD2. The J segment lost 2 bases and the V segment lost 3 bases, leaving 4 bases of the junction unmatched. The CDR3 spans 16 residues. Germline loops: CDR1 SGHRS, CDR2 YFSETQ. The CDR3 region is CASSWKLAGAYNEQFF. CDR3 coding DNA: TGCGCCAGCAGCTGGAAACTAGCGGGAGCCTACAATGAGCAGTTCTTC.

DNA for the CDR3: TGTGCCAGCAGTTCACAGCGGAAAATCCAAGAGACCCAGTACTTC. Residues: CASSSQRKIQETQYF. This sequence joins TRBV28 and TRBJ2-5; weak D call: TRBD2 (5 bases). Trimming took off 4 bases at V and 1 base at J, with 13 bases between the two ends. Germline CDR1 MDHEN, CDR2 SYDVKM. The CDR3 is made up of 15 amino acids.

As concerns this clonotype: Compared with germline, one end of the junction differs, possibly owing to a read error. This chain links TRBV6-6 with TRBJ2-1; 7 bases are a match to TRBD2. The CDR3 contains 15 residues. Per germline, CDR1 MNHNY and CDR2 SVGAGI (reference sequence). The CDR3 reads CATPWGGSSYKEQFF. The DNA for the CDR3 is TGTGCCACCCCGTGGGGGGGAAGCTCCTACAAGGAGCAGTTCTTC.

V gene TRBV29-1 combines with J gene TRBJ1-5; weak D call: TRBD1 (5 bases). The CDR3 is 14 residues long. With 4 bases removed from V and 1 base from J, the gap between germline ends came to 11 bases. Per germline, CDR1 SQVTM and CDR2 ANQGSEA. Here the CDR3 DNA reads TGCAGCGTTGCTCCGGGGGACAGCAATCAGCCCCAGCATTTT. Protein sequence: CSVAPGDSNQPQHF.

This chain connects TRBV7-8 to TRBJ1-2; TRBD1 matches 7 bases. Germline-derived CDR1 and CDR2 are SGHVS and FQNEAQ. J lost 8 bases, V lost 3 bases, and 12 bases had no gene match. The CDR3 runs to 15 residues. CDR3: CASSLGDREPYGYTF. CDR3 DNA sequence: TGTGCCAGCAGCTTGGGAGACAGGGAACCCTACGGCTACACCTTC.

To note about this clonotype: The conserved closing phenylalanine or tryptophan is absent in this CDR3, likely reflecting a read error. In DNA form, the CDR3 reads TGTGCCAGCAGCCCAGACGTCCCGACCTTTGATCGCTACACCTCC. Protein sequence: CASSPDVPTFDRYTS. The V and J genes are TRBV7-9 and TRBJ1-2, with unresolved D. Germline V gene sequence: CDR1 SEHNR, CDR2 FQNEAQ (reference sequence). V was shortened by 5 bases and J by 9 bases, with 22 bases between the two germline ends. The CDR3 contains 15 residues.

This clonotype was detected once. At one end the junction does not follow the germline gene, possibly because of a read error. The chain joins TRBV28 to TRBJ2-3, with D uncertain. The V gene's germline CDR1 is MDHEN and CDR2 SYDVKM. The CDR3 is made up of 15 amino acids. CDR3 bases: TGTGCCAGCAGTTGGGTCAACCGAAACACAGATACGCACTATTTT. Translated: CASSWVNRNTDTHYF.